Following are 30 T cell receptor beta chains from one sample sequenced in a study of blood T cell repertoires in COVID-19. TCRdb keeps only in-frame clones here, not all; method: immunoSEQ multiplex PCR. The sample gives 200,000 to 250,000 clones, roughly 89% of which show up once; about 6% is in the top ten. Specimen: peripheral blood. These receptors were obtained from a man between 60 and 70 years old who had recovered from COVID-19.

The rearrangement joins TRBV30 to TRBJ1-2, with D hard to call. Trimming took off 0 bases at V and 0 bases at J, with 11 bases between the two ends. The germline CDR1 and CDR2 sequences are GTSNPN and SVGIG (reference sequence). The CDR3 extends over 15 amino acids. Here the CDR3 DNA reads TGTGCCTGGAGTGTAGGCCAGGTATCTAACTATGGCTACACCTTC. This encodes CAWSVGQVSNYGYTF. Based on the CDR3 plus reference TRBV30 and TRBJ1-2, the full variable domain is SQTIHQWPATLVQPVGSPLSLECTVEGTSNPNLYWYRQAAGRGLQLLFYSVGIGQISSEVPQNLSASRPQDRQFILSSKKLLLSDSGFYLCAWSVGQVSNYGYTFGSGTRLTVV.

The rearrangement joins TRBV30 to TRBJ2-4; D not resolved. The germline V gene encodes CDR1 GTSNPN and CDR2 SVGIG (reference sequence). V was trimmed by 0 bases and J by 7 bases, leaving 7 bases between them. This CDR3 has 12 residues. The CDR3 DNA is TGTGCCTGGAGTGTTGGCCCCAACATTCAGTACTTC. Encoded protein: CAWSVGPNIQYF.

The chain uses TRBV10-2 and TRBJ1-1; TRBD1 matches 7 bases. CDR1 is WSHSY, CDR2 SAAADI, per germline. The CDR3 covers 14 residues. The V segment lost 4 bases and the J segment 3 bases; nucleotides outside the gene matches: 5. The CDR3 region is CASSARTGDTEAFF. As DNA, the CDR3 is TGCGCCAGCAGTGCCCGGACAGGCGACACTGAAGCTTTCTTT.

The chain is built from TRBV5-4 and TRBJ2-1; 9 bases align to TRBD1. Germline loops: CDR1 SGHNT, CDR2 YYREEE (reference sequence). Germline trimming cut 5 bases from V and 3 bases from J; bases unmatched to any gene: 12. The CDR3 consists of 17 residues. In nucleotides, the CDR3 is TGTGCCAGCAGAACAATGGTCGGGACAGGGCACTACAATGAGCAGTTCTTC. This encodes CASRTMVGTGHYNEQFF.

The V and J genes are TRBV7-9 and TRBJ2-2; 15 positions match TRBD2. V shed 5 bases and J 3 bases; nucleotides not matched to a gene: 7. This CDR3 comprises 18 residues. Germline-derived CDR1 and CDR2 are SEHNR and FQNEAQ (reference sequence). In nucleotides, the CDR3 is TGTGCCAGCAGCGCCGGACTAGCGGGAGGGTCGGACACCGGGGAGCTGTTTTTT. Translating gives CASSAGLAGGSDTGELFF. The full variable domain, rest sourced from reference TRBV7-9 and TRBJ2-2, is DTGVSQNPRHKITKRGQNVTFRCDPISEHNRLYWYRQTLGQGPEFLTYFQNEAQLEKSRLLSDRFSAERPKGSFSTLEIQRTEQGDSAMYLCASSAGLAGGSDTGELFFGEGSRLTVL.

The V and J genes are TRBV7-9 and TRBJ2-1; 12 nucleotides match TRBD2. This CDR3 spans 17 amino acids. The germline V gene encodes CDR1 SEHNR and CDR2 FQNEAQ (reference sequence). Trimming cost V 9 bases and J 3 bases; bases outside gene matches: 12. CDR3: CASPSGRASSSYNEQFF. DNA of the CDR3: TGTGCCAGTCCTAGCGGGAGGGCCTCATCCAGCTACAATGAGCAGTTCTTC.

The gene calls are TRBV7-8 and TRBJ1-4, with 9 nucleotides matching TRBD1. Germline trimming cut 5 bases from V and 16 bases from J; bases unmatched to any gene: 14. This CDR3 region has 14 residues. Germline CDR1 is SGHVS and CDR2 is FQNEAQ. CDR3: CASSLGTGSGLAFF. CDR3 coding DNA: TGTGCCAGCAGCCTCGGGACAGGGTCTGGACTAGCGTTTTTT.

At least ten counts were recorded for this clone. CDR3 loop: CASSRLANNEQFF. The CDR3 coding sequence is TGCGCCAGCAGTAGGCTAGCCAACAATGAGCAGTTCTTC. This chain connects TRBV10-2 to TRBJ2-1, with D tentatively TRBD2 (5 bases). Germline lookup yields CDR1 WSHSY and CDR2 SAAADI. The CDR3 has 13 residues. The V end lost 5 bases, the J end lost 5 bases, and 10 bases lay between the germline ends.

The chain links TRBV7-9 to TRBJ1-1; the D gene is possibly TRBD1 (5 bases). V was shortened by 5 bases and J by 2 bases, with 18 bases between the two germline ends. Germline V gives CDR1 SEHNR, CDR2 FQNEAQ (reference sequence). This CDR3 is built from 16 residues. The CDR3 bases are TGTGCCAGCAGCCCCCTCGGTAAAGGGGAAAACACTGAAGCTTTCTTT. It encodes CASSPLGKGENTEAFF.

This chain links TRBV29-1 with TRBJ1-1, with D hard to call. This CDR3 comprises 13 residues. V lost 2 bases and J lost 0, with 7 bases in between. Germline V gene lookup returns CDR1 SQVTM and CDR2 ANQGSEA. DNA for the CDR3: TGCAGCGTTGAAATCCAGGTGAACACTGAAGCTTTCTTT. Encoded protein: CSVEIQVNTEAFF.

V usage is TRBV2 and J usage is TRBJ2-6, with a weak D call TRBD2 (5 bases). V lost 7 bases and J lost 9, with 16 bases in between. The CDR3 extends over 14 amino acids. Germline assignment: CDR1 SNHLY and CDR2 FYNNEI. CDR3 nucleotides: TGTGCCAGCACCTTTCAGGAGGTAGTCAACGTCCTGACTTTC. Its translation: CASTFQEVVNVLTF. The variable domain in full, with the rest retrieved from reference TRBV2 and TRBJ2-6, is EPEVTQTPSHQVTQMGQEVILRCVPISNHLYFYWYRQILGQKVEFLVSFYNNEISEKSEIFDDQFSVERPDGSNFTLKIRSTKLEDSAMYFCASTFQEVVNVLTFGAGSRLTVL.

The chain combines TRBV19 with TRBJ2-7, with 10 bases matching TRBD1. The CDR3 has 18 amino acids. V lost 6 bases, J lost 3 bases, and 17 bases stayed unmatched. The germline V gene has CDR1 LNHDA and CDR2 SQIVND (reference sequence). The CDR3 protein is CASRSSGTGVSYSYEQYF. The DNA for the CDR3 is TGTGCCAGTAGGTCGTCCGGGACAGGGGTCTCGTACAGCTACGAGCAGTACTTC.

This clone came up many times. The J gene is TRBJ2-2, the V gene TRBV7-9; D might be TRBD1 (5 bases). The germline V gene has CDR1 SEHNR and CDR2 FQNEAQ (reference sequence). CDR3 size: 14 residues. Trimming took 2 bases from V and 4 from J, leaving 8 bases between them. This chain's CDR3 is CASSLQGSTGELFF. CDR3 DNA: TGTGCCAGCAGCTTACAGGGTAGCACCGGGGAGCTGTTTTTT.

The rearrangement joins TRBV5-4 to TRBJ2-7; TRBD1 is a possible D gene (6 bases). V lost 2 bases, J lost 2 bases, and 11 bases lay in between. In germline, CDR1 is SGHNT, CDR2 YYREEE (reference sequence). The CDR3 consists of 14 residues. The CDR3 spells CASSLVGAPYEQYF. The CDR3 nucleotides read TGTGCCAGCAGCTTAGTGGGGGCACCCTACGAGCAGTACTTC. The full variable domain, with the rest looked up from reference TRBV5-4 and TRBJ2-7, is ETGVTQSPTHLIKTRGQQVTLRCSSQSGHNTVSWYQQALGQGPQFIFQYYREEENGRGNFPPRFSGLQFPNYSSELNVNALELDDSALYLCASSLVGAPYEQYFGPGTRLTVT.

This clone was seen many times. This sequence joins TRBV2 and TRBJ1-5; no definite D call. The germline V and J ends were trimmed by 3 bases and 0 bases, with 9 bases remaining between them. CDR3 size: 15 residues. Germline CDR1 reads SNHLY; CDR2 reads FYNNEI. CDR3 nucleotides: TGTGCCAGCAGTGAGAGCTTTTATAGCAATCAGCCCCAGCATTTT. Translated, it gives CASSESFYSNQPQHF.

The V and J genes are TRBV29-1 and TRBJ1-2, with 9 bases lining up with TRBD1. V gave up 1 base and J gave up 3 bases; unmatched junction bases: 3. CDR1 and CDR2 from the germline V gene are SQVTM and ANQGSEA. The CDR3 is made up of 14 amino acids. The CDR3 reads CSVEAQGADYGYTF. The CDR3 DNA reads as TGCAGCGTTGAAGCACAGGGGGCGGACTATGGCTACACCTTC.

The chain couples TRBV30 to TRBJ1-5; perhaps TRBD1 as D (6 bases). Germline loops: CDR1 GTSNPN, CDR2 SVGIG (reference sequence). V was trimmed by 1 base and J by 7 bases, leaving 11 bases between them. This CDR3 region has 13 residues. CDR3 region: CAWSGQVRQPQHF. CDR3 bases: TGTGCCTGGAGTGGACAGGTGAGACAGCCCCAGCATTTT.

The chain has TRBV6-2 or TRBV6-3 and TRBJ1-5; D is uncertain. Trimming removed 6 bases at V and 6 bases at J, with 9 bases between. The CDR3 sequence is 12 residues long. The germline CDR1 and CDR2 sequences are MNHEY and SVGEGT. CDR3 bases: TGTGCCAGCAGCCCCCCGGGTCAGCCCCAGCATTTT. As protein: CASSPPGQPQHF.

V usage is TRBV3-1 (or the pseudogene TRBV3-2) and J usage is TRBJ1-2; the match to TRBD1 covers 10 bases. Unmatched junction bases numbered 8, after V lost 0 bases and J lost 4 bases. Germline V gives CDR1 LGHDT, CDR2 YNNKEL (reference sequence). The CDR3 covers 17 residues. CDR3 in amino acids: CASSQDVSTGGTYGYTF. The CDR3, as DNA: TGTGCCAGCAGCCAAGATGTATCGACAGGGGGCACCTATGGCTACACCTTC.

The J gene is TRBJ1-4, the V gene TRBV7-9; no reliable D call. The CDR3 sequence is 16 residues long. The germline gives CDR1 SEHNR, CDR2 FQNEAQ (reference sequence). Trimming shortened V by 5 bases and J by 0 bases, and 13 bases separated the two germline ends. CDR3: CASSPESVTTNEKLFF. The CDR3 nucleotides read TGTGCCAGCAGCCCGGAAAGCGTCACAACTAATGAAAAACTGTTTTTT.

The rearrangement joins TRBV5-1 to TRBJ2-7, with TRBD2 as a possible D gene (6 bases). Per germline, CDR1 SGHRS and CDR2 YFSETQ. The CDR3 is 13 residues long. Trimming took 3 bases from V and 5 from J, leaving 12 bases between them. CDR3 sequence (DNA): TGCGCCAGCAGCTCAGGAGGGGTCGACGAGCAGTACTTC. Amino acid sequence: CASSSGGVDEQYF. The full variable domain, in which reference TRBV5-1 and TRBJ2-7 provide the parts outside the CDR3, is KAGVTQTPRYLIKTRGQQVTLSCSPISGHRSVSWYQQTPGQGLQFLFEYFSETQRNKGNFPGRFSGRQFSNSRSEMNVSTLELGDSALYLCASSSGGVDEQYFGPGTRLTVT.

The chain carries TRBV4-2 and TRBJ2-1, with 11 bases lining up with TRBD2. This CDR3 region has 17 residues. V was pared by 8 bases and J by 3 bases, with 12 bases of the junction left unmatched. Germline V gene data show CDR1 as LGHNA and CDR2 as YNFKEQ. CDR3 sequence (DNA): TGTGCCAGCTCGGGACTAGCGGCTTCAGCTGACTACAATGAGCAGTTCTTC. Protein product: CASSGLAASADYNEQFF.

The CDR3 coding sequence is TGTGCCAGTAGTACGACGAGACAGGGTGGTGGCACAGATACGCAGTATTTT. This gives the protein CASSTTRQGGGTDTQYF. The chain joins TRBV19 to TRBJ2-3; 7 bases fit TRBD1. In germline, CDR1 is LNHDA, CDR2 SQIVND (reference sequence). This CDR3 contains 17 residues. The J segment lost 1 base and the V segment lost 4 bases, leaving 11 bases of the junction unmatched.

The chain couples TRBV6-6 to TRBJ2-7; D ambiguous. Germline V gives CDR1 MNHNY, CDR2 SVGAGI (reference sequence). V was clipped by 5 bases and J by 1 base, with 3 bases between them. CDR3 size: 11 residues. Here the CDR3 reads CASSTSYEQYF. In DNA, the CDR3 is TGTGCCAGCAGTACTTCCTACGAGCAGTACTTC.

A single count supports this clone. The chain combines TRBV10-3 with TRBJ1-3; D call uncertain. The CDR3 is 16 amino acids. The V and J ends lost 1 base and 3 bases respectively, with 13 bases between them. Per the germline V gene, CDR1 is ENHRY and CDR2 is SYGVKD. CDR3 DNA sequence: TGTGCCATCAGTGAGTTAGGAGCGGGCGATGGAAACACCATATATTTT. Amino acids: CAISELGAGDGNTIYF.

The chain carries TRBV5-1 and TRBJ1-2; D is perhaps TRBD1 (6 bases). CDR1 and CDR2 from the germline V gene are SGHRS and YFSETQ. The CDR3 is 13 residues long. V lost 3 bases, J lost 3 bases, and 9 bases lay in between. Written as DNA, the CDR3 is TGCGCCAGCAGCTCGGACAGCTACTATGGCTACACCTTC. This sequence encodes CASSSDSYYGYTF.

The V gene is TRBV5-4, the J gene TRBJ2-1, with 12 positions matching TRBD1. The CDR3 has 15 residues. Germline V gene lookup returns CDR1 SGHNT and CDR2 YYREEE (reference sequence). The trim removed 3 bases at V and 7 bases at J, leaving 5 bases unmatched. The CDR3 here is CASSWGQGALNEQFF. CDR3 coding DNA: TGTGCCAGCAGCTGGGGACAGGGGGCATTGAATGAGCAGTTCTTC.

This clone has a single count. The gene calls are TRBV27 and TRBJ1-4; D is possibly TRBD1 (5 bases). The V gene lost 8 bases and the J gene lost 4 bases, with 23 bases spanning the gap. There are 17 residues in the CDR3. CDR1 is MNHEY, CDR2 SMNVEV, per germline (reference sequence). This CDR3 is CASGSLSRQGRNEKLFF. DNA of the CDR3: TGTGCCAGCGGATCTCTCAGTAGGCAGGGCCGTAATGAAAAACTGTTTTTT.

V and J are TRBV19 and TRBJ1-3, with D unclear. Trimming pared 3 bases from V and 2 bases from J, leaving 17 bases between. Germline CDR1 reads LNHDA; CDR2 reads SQIVND (reference sequence). The CDR3 spans 17 residues. CDR3 sequence (DNA): TGTGCCAGTAGTATGAAACCCGTCCCTAGACCTGGAAACACCATATATTTT. Translating gives CASSMKPVPRPGNTIYF.

This clone was counted between two and nine times. The V gene is TRBV6-2 or TRBV6-3, the J gene TRBJ2-7; D is possibly TRBD1 (6 bases). Trimming took off 2 bases at V and 3 bases at J, with 11 bases between the two ends. The CDR3 contains 14 residues. Germline loops: CDR1 MNHEY, CDR2 SVGEGT. The CDR3 loop is CASSYAGQIYEQYF. The CDR3 bases are TGTGCCAGCAGTTACGCTGGACAGATCTACGAGCAGTACTTC.